Following are 25 T cell receptor beta chains from one sample sequenced in a study of technical replicates of blood from a handful of donors. Repertoires were generated with immunoSEQ multiplex PCR, while TCRdb's copy carries only in-frame clones and drops some. This table has about 70,000 clones, about 96% appearing once. Sample: T cells isolated from PBMCs. These receptors came from a human donor in good health.

This chain connects TRBV9 to TRBJ2-5; a possible D gene is TRBD1 (5 bases). Germline CDR1 is SGDLS and CDR2 is YYNGEE. This CDR3 comprises 15 residues. V lost 3 bases to trimming and J lost 5 bases, with 17 bases between them. The chain's CDR3 is CASSATTQGWETQYF. CDR3 nucleotides: TGTGCCAGCAGCGCAACGACGCAGGGTTGGGAGACCCAGTACTTC.

The chain couples TRBV29-1 to TRBJ1-6; D uncertain. CDR3 length: 15 amino acids. Trimming took off 8 bases at V and 5 bases at J, with 19 bases between the two ends. Per germline, CDR1 SQVTM and CDR2 ANQGSEA. The CDR3 coding sequence is TGCAGCAACGTGGCCGCCGTTACCGATAATTCACCCCTCCACTTT. Its translation is CSNVAAVTDNSPLHF.

This clone was observed a single time. The gene calls are TRBV19 and TRBJ2-5; 11 bases line up with TRBD2. The germline gives CDR1 LNHDA, CDR2 SQIVND (reference sequence). The CDR3 sequence is 16 residues long. V shed 3 bases and J 0 bases; nucleotides not matched to a gene: 3. The CDR3 region has the DNA TGTGCCAGTAGTATCACTAGCGGGAGATACCAAGAGACCCAGTACTTC. It encodes CASSITSGRYQETQYF.

This clone was counted a single time. The V gene is TRBV11-2, the J gene TRBJ1-1; TRBD1 might be the D (5 bases). CDR1 SGHAT and CDR2 FQNNGV come from the germline V gene. The CDR3 length is 16 residues. The V end was cut by 5 bases, the J end by 0 bases, with 16 bases between. CDR3 residues: CASSILTETMNTEAFF. The CDR3 region has the DNA TGTGCCAGCAGCATATTGACAGAAACGATGAACACTGAAGCTTTCTTT.

The genes are TRBV5-6 and TRBJ1-4; 8 bases match TRBD1. Germline lookup yields CDR1 SGHDT and CDR2 YYEEEE. With V trimmed by 2 bases and J by 5 bases, 2 bases remained unmatched. This CDR3 is built from 14 residues. The CDR3 region is CASSFGTGNEKLFF. CDR3 DNA: TGTGCCAGCAGCTTTGGGACAGGAAATGAAAAACTGTTTTTT. The whole variable domain, filled in from reference TRBV5-6 and TRBJ1-4, reads DAGVTQSPTHLIKTRGQQVTLRCSPKSGHDTVSWYQQALGQGPQFIFQYYEEEERQRGNFPDRFSGHQFPNYSSELNVNALLLGDSALYLCASSFGTGNEKLFFGSGTQLSVL.

The V call is TRBV18, the J call TRBJ2-1; no reliable D call. CDR1 and CDR2 from the germline V gene are KGHSH and LQKENI. The CDR3 length is 14 residues. Trimming cost V 4 bases and J 0 bases, with 7 bases left between them. Written as DNA, the CDR3 is TGTGCCAGCTCACTCCTGAGCTCCTACAATGAGCAGTTCTTC. Its protein is CASSLLSSYNEQFF.

The count of this clone is one. The chain couples TRBV5-4 to TRBJ2-7; 8 bases line up with TRBD2. V lost 5 bases, J lost 0 bases, and 7 bases stayed unmatched. Germline CDR1 reads SGHNT; CDR2 reads YYREEE (reference sequence). This CDR3 region has 15 residues. The CDR3 spells CASSRSGISSYEQYF. The CDR3 region has the DNA TGTGCCAGCAGTCGTAGCGGGATAAGCTCCTACGAGCAGTACTTC.

V gene TRBV29-1 combines with J gene TRBJ2-1; D possibly corresponds to TRBD2 (5 bases). Germline V gives CDR1 SQVTM, CDR2 ANQGSEA. V was pared by 4 bases and J by 1 base, with 11 bases between. The CDR3 extends over 14 amino acids. The CDR3 region has the DNA TGCAGCGTTGTTAGGACTTCTTCCTACAATGAGCAGTTCTTC. Its translation is CSVVRTSSYNEQFF.

The chain joins TRBV6-1 to TRBJ2-7; 12 positions agree with TRBD2. V shed 1 base, J shed 1 base, and the junction held 2 bases outside the gene matches. The CDR3 length is 16 residues. Looked up from germline, CDR1 is MNHNS and CDR2 is SASEGT. CDR3 DNA: TGTGCCAGCAGTGAAGGACTAGCGGGGGTTTCCTACGAGCAGTACTTC. Its translation is CASSEGLAGVSYEQYF.

The chain couples TRBV4-1 to TRBJ2-3, with D tentatively TRBD2 (5 bases). Trimming shortened V by 0 bases and J by 6 bases, and 16 bases separated the two germline ends. The CDR3 consists of 16 residues. CDR1 and CDR2 (germline): MGHRA, YSYEKL. The CDR3 spells CASSQEGRRVVDTQYF. For the CDR3, the DNA is TGCGCCAGCAGCCAAGAGGGCAGGCGGGTCGTCGATACGCAGTATTTT.

The chain combines TRBV19 with TRBJ2-7; 8 nucleotides match TRBD1. The CDR3 is made up of 14 amino acids. The germline V gene encodes CDR1 LNHDA and CDR2 SQIVND (reference sequence). The junction had 6 bases not matched to a gene; V was cut back by 5 bases and J by 3 bases. CDR3 residues: CASSESDRVYEQYF. In DNA, the CDR3 is TGTGCCAGTAGTGAATCGGACAGGGTCTACGAGCAGTACTTC.

This rearrangement joins TRBV4-1 to TRBJ1-1; no clear D. The CDR3 sequence is 15 residues long. V gave up 0 bases and J gave up 2 bases, with 10 bases separating them. The germline gives CDR1 MGHRA, CDR2 YSYEKL. For the CDR3, the DNA is TGCGCCAGCAGCCAAGAAGGAACAGAAAACACTGAAGCTTTCTTT. Protein sequence: CASSQEGTENTEAFF.

The V gene is TRBV15, the J gene TRBJ1-1; TRBD1 might be the D (5 bases). This CDR3 comprises 15 residues. CDR1 and CDR2 (germline): LNHNV, YYDKDF (reference sequence). The V end was cut by 0 bases, the J end by 0 bases, with 8 bases between. The CDR3 DNA follows: TGTGCCACCAGCAGAGATGGGGCCCTGAACACTGAAGCTTTCTTT. This codes for CATSRDGALNTEAFF. Full variable domain (remainder filled in from reference TRBV15 and TRBJ1-1): DAMVIQNPRYQVTQFGKPVTLSCSQTLNHNVMYWYQQKSSQAPKLLFHYYDKDFNNEADTPDNFQSRRPNTSFCFLDIRSPGLGDTAMYLCATSRDGALNTEAFFGQGTRLTVV.

CDR3 coding DNA: TGCGCCAGCAGCTCACAGGTAGCAAACACTGAAGCTTTCTTT. Its translation is CASSSQVANTEAFF. The V call is TRBV5-1, the J call TRBJ1-1; TRBD1 might be the D (5 bases). CDR3 length: 14 residues. Germline V gene lookup returns CDR1 SGHRS and CDR2 YFSETQ. Trimming shortened V by 3 bases and J by 2 bases, and 11 bases separated the two germline ends.

J is TRBJ2-2 and V is TRBV6-1, with TRBD2 matching over 7 bases. CDR1 and CDR2 from the germline V gene are MNHNS and SASEGT. Trimming removed 8 bases from V and 1 base from J; junction bases left unmatched: 1. The CDR3 contains 13 residues. CDR3 region: CASWGGNTGELFF. The CDR3 DNA sequence: TGTGCCAGCTGGGGGGGGAACACCGGGGAGCTGTTTTTT.

This chain joins TRBV6-6 and TRBJ1-1; D remains ambiguous. CDR1 and CDR2 (germline): MNHNY, SVGAGI (reference sequence). This CDR3 spans 16 amino acids. V lost 1 base and J lost 0, with 12 bases in between. The DNA of the CDR3 is TGTGCCAGCAGTTACTATGCCGAGGGAATGAACACTGAAGCTTTCTTT. Residues: CASSYYAEGMNTEAFF.

V usage is TRBV7-2 and J usage is TRBJ1-2; weak D call: TRBD1 (5 bases). The length of the CDR3 is 14 residues. Per germline, CDR1 SGHTA and CDR2 FQGNSA. Trimming shortened V by 6 bases and J by 4 bases, and 15 bases separated the two germline ends. Here the CDR3 DNA reads TGTGCCAGCAGTCTGGCAGGGAATGGCTATGGCTACACCTTC. Residues: CASSLAGNGYGYTF. Based on the CDR3 plus reference TRBV7-2 and TRBJ1-2, the full variable domain is GAGVSQSPSNKVTEKGKDVELRCDPISGHTALYWYRQSLGQGLEFLIYFQGNSAPDKSGLPSDRFSAERTGGSVSTLTIQRTQQEDSAVYLCASSLAGNGYGYTFGSGTRLTVV.

V gene TRBV11-2 combines with J gene TRBJ2-7, with a tentative D call TRBD2 (6 bases). The CDR3 totals 11 residues. Germline V gene sequence: CDR1 SGHAT, CDR2 FQNNGV. Trimming pared 5 bases from V and 6 bases from J, leaving 8 bases between. The CDR3 nucleotides read TGTGCCAGCAGCACCGGGGGCGAGCAGTACTTC. Its protein is CASSTGGEQYF.

The chain carries TRBV15 and TRBJ1-5; the D is unclear. Trimming took off 2 bases at V and 4 bases at J, with 12 bases between the two ends. CDR3 size: 15 residues. The V gene's germline CDR1 is LNHNV and CDR2 YYDKDF (reference sequence). DNA for the CDR3: TGTGCCACCAGCAGAAGGACGGGAACGAATCAGCCCCAGCATTTT. Translated, it gives CATSRRTGTNQPQHF.

This chain joins TRBV21-1 and TRBJ2-6; the tabulated D call, TRBD1, remains unverified against the DNA. TRBV21-1 is recorded as a pseudogene. The CDR3 loop spans 20 amino acids. The CDR3 coding sequence is TGTGCCAGCAGAAAACCGTTGGAGGGCAGGGGGTACGGTGGGGCCAACGTCCTGACTTTC. Translating gives CASRKPLEGRGYGGANVLTF.

The rearrangement uses TRBV7-6 and TRBJ2-3, with 7 bases that match TRBD2. The germline CDR1 and CDR2 sequences are SGHVS and FNYEAQ. Trimming at V came to 0 bases and at J to 0 bases, leaving 3 bases not matched to a gene. The CDR3 is 16 residues long. The CDR3 DNA reads as TGTGCCAGCAGCTTAGCGGGGGGGTTCAGCACAGATACGCAGTATTTT. Translation gives CASSLAGGFSTDTQYF.

The J gene is TRBJ2-7, the V gene TRBV5-1; the match to TRBD1 covers 7 bases. Germline CDR1 reads SGHRS; CDR2 reads YFSETQ. The CDR3 covers 14 residues. J gave up 11 bases and V 0 bases, and 11 bases lay outside the gene matches. CDR3 sequence (DNA): TGCGCCAGCAGCTTGGCCGATGGCTGGGACAGTAAGTACTTC. Translating gives CASSLADGWDSKYF. Using reference TRBV5-1 and TRBJ2-7 for the parts outside the CDR3, the full variable domain is KAGVTQTPRYLIKTRGQQVTLSCSPISGHRSVSWYQQTPGQGLQFLFEYFSETQRNKGNFPGRFSGRQFSNSRSEMNVSTLELGDSALYLCASSLADGWDSKYFGPGTRLTVT.

This clone has a handful of counts. This chain uses TRBV6-5 with TRBJ2-1, with TRBD1 matching 10 bases. The CDR3 runs 14 residues. Trimming took 9 bases from V and 6 from J; bases not matched to a gene: 8. Germline loops: CDR1 MNHEY, CDR2 SVGAGI. In DNA, the CDR3 is TGTGCCAGTCAACCGGGACAGGGGATCAATGAGCAGTTCTTC. Amino acid sequence: CASQPGQGINEQFF.

The chain has TRBV5-1 and TRBJ2-6; perhaps TRBD1 as D (5 bases). Deletions cut 5 bases from V and 1 base from J, with 7 bases between. Germline loops: CDR1 SGHRS, CDR2 YFSETQ. This CDR3 region has 14 residues. CDR3 sequence (DNA): TGCGCCAGCAGTCAGGGATCTGGGGCCAACGTCCTGACTTTC. Its translation: CASSQGSGANVLTF. Filled out from reference TRBV5-1 and TRBJ2-6, the complete variable domain reads KAGVTQTPRYLIKTRGQQVTLSCSPISGHRSVSWYQQTPGQGLQFLFEYFSETQRNKGNFPGRFSGRQFSNSRSEMNVSTLELGDSALYLCASSQGSGANVLTFGAGSRLTVL.

The chain recombines TRBV28 with TRBJ1-2, with D uncertain. Germline V gives CDR1 MDHEN, CDR2 SYDVKM. The CDR3 runs 12 residues. The V end lost 1 base, the J end lost 4 bases, and 4 bases lay between the germline ends. The CDR3 nucleotides are TGTGCCAGCAGTTTATCTCCCTATGGCTACACCTTC. It codes for CASSLSPYGYTF.